A selection of T cell receptor beta chains follows, all from one sample in a study of control samples from healthy donors and cancer patients. The method was immunoSEQ multiplex PCR; TCRdb's version includes in-frame clones alone and lacks a portion of them. The table includes around 200,000 clones, roughly 91% detected once. Specimen: blood. The receptor source for this set is a man younger than 35 in good health. Each CDR3 is given without its conserved first and last residue.

J | V | length | CDR3
TRBJ1-2 | TRBV27 | 12 | ASRPLGGDYGYT
TRBJ2-1 | TRBV5-1 | 13 | ASSPGLVSLNEQF
TRBJ2-1 | TRBV28 | 13 | ASSSSGSHYNEQF
TRBJ2-2 | TRBV5-1 | 13 | ASSPRGGDTGELF
TRBJ2-7 | TRBV5-5 | 12 | ASSFLRDRNEQY
TRBJ1-4 | TRBV4-1 | 15 | ASSQDGRGDYNEKLF
TRBJ2-6 | TRBV5-1 | 12 | ATGGVSGANVLT
TRBJ2-6 | TRBV5-1 | 12 | ATRGGGGANVLT
TRBJ2-2 | TRBV5-1 | 13 | ASSFAGTKTGELF
TRBJ2-1 | TRBV19 | 17 | ASSSTGTSGGARYNEQF
TRBJ1-6 | TRBV5-1 | 11 | ASSGEDNSPLH
TRBJ1-3 | TRBV18 | 14 | ASSPPSGSSGNTIY
TRBJ2-5 | TRBV27 | 11 | ASSSGLTGTQY
TRBJ2-3 | TRBV27 | 14 | ASSIRAVPSTDTQY
TRBJ1-2 | TRBV25-1 | 15 | ASSERGRVVYVYGYT
TRBJ1-1 | TRBV3-1/TRBV3-2 | 10 | ASSQTNTEAF
TRBJ2-3 | TRBV2 | 12 | ASRRSTYSDTQY
TRBJ2-6 | TRBV7-8 | 12 | ASEILSGANVLT
TRBJ1-1 | TRBV30 | 13 | AWSYAATMNTEAF
TRBJ1-3 | TRBV7-2 | 13 | ASSYKRTPGNTIY
TRBJ2-1 | TRBV19 | 16 | ASSQSGLRALTYNEQF
TRBJ1-1 | TRBV5-1 | 14 | ASSQTPGTGNTEAF
TRBJ1-2 | TRBV29-1 | 10 | SVAQGGYGYT
TRBJ1-3 | TRBV27 | 12 | ASSLGQSGNTIY
TRBJ1-3 | TRBV5-1 | 13 | ASSPDQGTGNTIY
TRBJ1-5 | TRBV19 | 12 | ASRRVMGNQPQH
TRBJ2-3 | TRBV25-1 | 13 | ASSEYTDTSDTQY
TRBJ2-7 | TRBV4-1 | 12 | ASSQEAGIREQY
TRBJ2-2 | TRBV18 | 14 | ASSPQSDRNTGELF
TRBJ2-5 | TRBV12-3/TRBV12-4 | 9 | ASSFRETQY
TRBJ1-2 | TRBV28 | 12 | ASTPVPTNYGYT
TRBJ2-5 | TRBV5-1 | 13 | ASSALSGTEETQY
TRBJ2-7 | TRBV7-9 | 15 | ASSHHSPEGNTYEQY
TRBJ2-6 | TRBV7-8 | 12 | ASRLSSGANVLT
TRBJ1-1 | TRBV20-1 | 9 | SARATQEAF
TRBJ1-1 | TRBV6-5 | 11 | ASKMGGGERAF
TRBJ2-7 | TRBV28 | 12 | ASRRTSGGISQY
TRBJ2-3 | TRBV7-3 | 13 | ASSLTGVWTDTQY
TRBJ1-6 | TRBV13 | 11 | ASSPRAVSPLH
TRBJ1-5 | TRBV6-1 | 16 | ASSEGARGTAFNQPQH
TRBJ2-5 | TRBV6-4 | 11 | ASSARVGETQY
TRBJ1-4 | TRBV7-9 | 12 | ASSGDSFGEKLF
TRBJ2-7 | TRBV6-5 | 13 | ASRGLLAGGPEQY
TRBJ2-5 | TRBV6-1 | 13 | ASSELAGGQETQY
TRBJ1-1 | TRBV5-1 | 12 | ASSRGQENTEAF
TRBJ2-3 | TRBV5-6 | 14 | ASSPLSAGGPDTQY
TRBJ1-4 | TRBV10-1 | 15 | ASSETRGYATNEKLF
TRBJ2-7 | TRBV6-2/TRBV6-3 | 12 | ASSYSRGGYEQY
TRBJ2-7 | TRBV19 | 13 | ASSEATAVSYEQY
TRBJ2-4 | TRBV12-3/TRBV12-4 | 10 | ASSWDRNIQY
TRBJ1-4 | TRBV3-1/TRBV3-2 | 13 | ASSLRTGGSEKLF
TRBJ1-1 | TRBV10-2 | 12 | ASSEPAGDTEAF
TRBJ2-7 | TRBV7-9 | 13 | ASSWEGAYSYEQY